The T cell receptor (beta chain) described here comes from a study of preoperative IRX-2 immunotherapy in early breast cancer. Treatment given: preoperative locoregional IRX-2 cytokine immunotherapy. Samples came from a phase Ib trial of preoperative locoregional IRX-2 cytokine immunotherapy. There are 16 residues in the CDR3. J was trimmed by 4 bases and V by 2 bases; bases with no gene match: 8. The germline V gene has CDR1 SGHNT and CDR2 YENEEA. The repertoire was sequenced with immunoSEQ multiplex PCR; TCRdb's copy has only in-frame clones and lacks some. Among roughly 5,600 clones, around 73% were seen once, and the ten largest hold about 14%.

This receptor was identified in a human donor with breast cancer. The sample consisted of tumor tissue, taken before IRX-2 immunotherapy. This chain connects TRBV11-3 to TRBJ2-7, with 10 nucleotides matching TRBD1. The CDR3 DNA is TGTGCCAGCAGCTTACTTACGGGACAGGGGAATTACGAGCAGTACTTC. It codes for CASSLLTGQGNYEQYF.